This T cell receptor (beta chain) was sequenced during a study of identical twins. This clonotype was seen more than once but under ten times. TCRdb re-called the 5' RACE reads with MiXCR, one entry per CDR3 protein. The sample records 700,000 or so distinct CDR3 sequences, about 9.4% being singletons. This CDR3 region has 14 residues. Germline lookup yields CDR1 KGHSH and CDR2 LQKENI. V lost 3 bases and J lost 7, with 13 bases in between. These data also formed part of another study, on yellow fever vaccine responses in identical twins.

The sequenced material came from PBMCs. The clonotype comes from a woman younger than 35 in good health. The rearrangement uses TRBV18 and TRBJ2-1; no clear D gene. This CDR3 is CASSPSLNANEQFF. Here the CDR3 DNA reads TGTGCCAGCTCACCCTCGCTAAATGCGAATGAGCAGTTCTTC. The whole variable domain, remainder taken from reference TRBV18 and TRBJ2-1, is NAGVMQNPRHLVRRRGQEARLRCSPMKGHSHVYWYRQLPEEGLKFMVYLQKENIIDESGMPKERFSAEFPKEGPSILRIQQVVRGDSAAYFCASSPSLNANEQFFGPGTRLTVL.